This T cell receptor (beta chain) was captured by sequencing in a study of T cells in narcolepsy (dated 2018 in TCRdb). Regarding the research as a whole: Patients with narcolepsy type 1 or type 2 (NT1, NT2) were enrolled in the study together with healthy control donors. The study used TCR Vbeta sequencing to track clonotypes in blood and CSF while looking for autoreactive T cells in narcolepsy patients that target self-antigens of hypocretin neurons (hypocretin, TRIB2). Study-wide conclusions, independent of this receptor: According to the report, autoreactive clonotypes were detected serially in the blood of the same patients and of different patients, but not in healthy controls. In plots comparing CSF and blood CD4+ T cell clonotypes from the same patient, HCRT-specific and TRIB2-specific autoreactive clonotypes were highlighted. No sequences matching autoreactive T cell clones were present in some of the blood memory CD4+ repertoires from patients and controls. Patients and controls had comparable numbers of sequenced blood memory CD4+ clonotypes, averaging about 37,000 and 33,000, respectively.

The germline V end is reduced by 9 bases and the J end by 4 bases; junction bases left unmatched: 7. The germline V gene (reference sequence) yields LNHDA for CDR1 and SQIVND for CDR2. Spanning cysteine to phenylalanine, the CDR3 consists of 13 amino acids. Only the CDR3 DNA stays, 39 bases, in frame from base 1. For TCR Vbeta sequencing, memory CD4+ T cells were sorted ex vivo from the peripheral blood of both healthy controls and narcolepsy patients. Libraries were built with the immunoSEQ multiplex PCR assay. TCRdb took over this immuneACCESS table, retaining in-frame rearrangements with V and J assigned. Such tables are incomplete; in checked studies, under half of the missing clones stem from an unresolved V gene, and the remainder is unexplained. Present in this sample are over 30,000 clones, about 85% of which were seen just once. The ten top clones hold roughly 1.6% of the sample. On this clone itself: Its antigen is unknown. Per-base quality was not reported, and no clone a single base away is much larger than it.

Sequenced material: CD45RA- memory CD4+ T cells from PBMCs. The cell subset or site label here, explained by the study, means: memory T cells sorted ex vivo from peripheral blood. This TCR derives from a human donor with narcolepsy. This chain joins TRBV19 to TRBJ2-3; 7 of the junction bases match TRBD1. The CDR3 loop reads CASGPQGADTQYF. The nucleotide sequence is TGTGCCAGCGGGCCCCAGGGGGCAGATACGCAGTATTTT.